The clone carrying this TCR beta chain was counted once. Method: immunoSEQ multiplex PCR; TCRdb's copy keeps in-frame clones and lacks some. In the table there are 200,000 to 300,000 clones, around three quarters of which are singletons. This CDR3 has 13 residues. Germline CDR1 is KGHSH and CDR2 is LQKENI. Trimming removed 3 bases at V and 8 bases at J, with 13 bases between. The data were taken from a study of blood T cell repertoires in COVID-19. The chain combines TRBV18 with TRBJ1-2, with D maybe TRBD1 (6 bases). This TCR derives from a woman of 80 years or more with acute or convalescent COVID-19. Sequencing was performed on peripheral blood. The DNA of the CDR3 is TGTGCCAGCTCACCCCAGGACAGTGAGGGCTACACCTTC. Translated: CASSPQDSEGYTF.